These 27 T cell receptor beta chains were sequenced from one sample in a study of blood T cell repertoires in COVID-19. Libraries were prepared by immunoSEQ multiplex PCR; TCRdb keeps only in-frame clonotypes and omits some of them. There are just over 300,000 clones in the sample; around 90% occur only once, and approximately 4% lies in the top ten. The sample taken for sequencing was PBMCs or T cells enriched from blood (not recorded which). The source of these receptors is a woman aged 18 to 35 with acute COVID-19.

The chain is built from TRBV29-1 and TRBJ1-2; D is undetermined. Germline values: CDR1 SQVTM, CDR2 ANQGSEA. V was trimmed by 3 bases and J by 2 bases, leaving 7 bases between them. The CDR3 spans 12 residues. CDR3 residues: CSVDLPNYGYTF. The DNA for the CDR3 is TGCAGCGTTGACCTACCAAACTATGGCTACACCTTC.

The gene calls are TRBV28 and TRBJ1-6; D is perhaps TRBD1 (6 bases). The CDR3 spans 13 residues. Looked up from germline, CDR1 is MDHEN and CDR2 is SYDVKM. V lost 6 bases and J lost 7, with 10 bases in between. The CDR3 sequence: CASSVQGNSPLHF. The CDR3 nucleotides read TGTGCCAGCAGCGTACAGGGAAATTCACCCCTCCACTTT.

This chain joins TRBV28 and TRBJ1-2; TRBD1 is a possible D gene (6 bases). V lost 6 bases and J 1 base, leaving 18 bases between the germline ends. The CDR3 runs to 16 residues. The germline CDR1 and CDR2 sequences are MDHEN and SYDVKM. CDR3 in DNA: TGTGCCAGCAGGCACTCGGACAGAGAGAATAACTATGGCTACACCTTC. As protein: CASRHSDRENNYGYTF.

The chain uses TRBV24-1 and TRBJ1-5; D gene unclear. From germline, CDR1 is KGHDR and CDR2 SFDVKD. This CDR3 is built from 16 residues. The ends were cut back, 2 bases at V and 0 bases at J, with 10 bases in the middle. This CDR3 reads CATSDSGGNSNQPQHF. As DNA, the CDR3 is TGTGCCACCAGTGATTCCGGAGGAAATAGCAATCAGCCCCAGCATTTT.

The V and J genes are TRBV12-3 or TRBV12-4 and TRBJ2-7; 9 bases agree with TRBD2. V gave up 3 bases and J gave up 6 bases; unmatched junction bases: 3. CDR3 size: 13 residues. The DNA for the CDR3 is TGTGCCAGCAGTTTGGGCGGGAGGGGCGAGCAGTACTTC. As protein: CASSLGGRGEQYF.

This clone is a singleton in its sample. The chain uses TRBV5-1 and TRBJ1-2; D gene unclear. Germline V lookup: CDR1 SGHRS, CDR2 YFSETQ. The length of the CDR3 is 11 residues. V was shortened by 4 bases and J by 6 bases, with 7 bases between the two germline ends. CDR3 protein: CASSGQDGYTF. In DNA, the CDR3 is TGCGCCAGCAGCGGGCAGGATGGCTACACCTTC.

The V gene is TRBV5-1, the J gene TRBJ2-5, with 7 bases that match TRBD2. The junction had 9 bases not matched to a gene; V was cut back by 0 bases and J by 10 bases. This CDR3 comprises 14 residues. Germline V lookup: CDR1 SGHRS, CDR2 YFSETQ. CDR3 protein: CASSLAGRAEVQYF. DNA of the CDR3: TGCGCCAGCAGCTTGGCTGGGAGGGCGGAGGTCCAGTACTTC.

The chain has TRBV5-8 and TRBJ1-4; TRBD1 matches 9 bases. The CDR3 has 14 amino acids. Germline CDR1 SGHTS, CDR2 YDEGEE. The V and J ends lost 4 bases and 8 bases, in that order; junction bases with no gene match: 6. The CDR3 protein is CASSQGQGGEKLFF. The DNA for the CDR3 is TGTGCCAGCAGCCAGGGACAGGGAGGCGAAAAACTGTTTTTT.

This clone was seen only once. This rearrangement joins TRBV24-1 to TRBJ2-7; 13 positions match TRBD2. With V trimmed by 2 bases and J by 2 bases, 2 bases remained unmatched. The CDR3 totals 16 residues. CDR1 and CDR2 from the germline V gene are KGHDR and SFDVKD. The CDR3 protein is CATSDSGLAGTYEQYF. CDR3 bases: TGTGCCACCAGTGATTCGGGACTAGCGGGAACCTACGAGCAGTACTTC.

Only one count was recorded for this clone. The chain links TRBV5-1 to TRBJ2-1, with D possibly matching TRBD1 (5 bases). Germline assignment: CDR1 SGHRS and CDR2 YFSETQ. The V gene lost 4 bases and the J gene lost 7 bases, with 12 bases spanning the gap. This CDR3 contains 13 residues. CDR3 coding DNA: TGCGCCAGCAGCACGCTACAGGAAAATGAGCAGTTCTTC. This codes for CASSTLQENEQFF. Full variable domain (outside the CDR3, taken from reference TRBV5-1 and TRBJ2-1): KAGVTQTPRYLIKTRGQQVTLSCSPISGHRSVSWYQQTPGQGLQFLFEYFSETQRNKGNFPGRFSGRQFSNSRSEMNVSTLELGDSALYLCASSTLQENEQFFGPGTRLTVL.

This clone was recorded only once. J is TRBJ1-3 and V is TRBV2; 8 bases agree with TRBD1. Unmatched junction bases numbered 5, after V lost 8 bases and J lost 2 bases. The CDR3 is 14 amino acids. From germline, CDR1 is SNHLY and CDR2 FYNNEI. The CDR3 sequence: CASARGLAGNTIYF. CDR3 nucleotide sequence: TGTGCCAGCGCCAGGGGGCTTGCTGGAAACACCATATATTTT.

V is TRBV19 and J is TRBJ2-1, with a tentative D call TRBD1 (6 bases). V was trimmed by 9 bases and J by 2 bases, leaving 14 bases between them. The CDR3 runs to 14 residues. Germline V lookup: CDR1 LNHDA, CDR2 SQIVND (reference sequence). The CDR3 region has the DNA TGTGCCAGCGCCCACAGGGAGCCCTACAATGAGCAGTTCTTC. This encodes CASAHREPYNEQFF.

The V call is TRBV9, the J call TRBJ1-4, with TRBD1 as a possible D gene (6 bases). Germline CDR1 is SGDLS and CDR2 is YYNGEE. The germline V and J ends were trimmed by 4 bases and 7 bases, with 14 bases remaining between them. This CDR3 contains 14 residues. The CDR3 region has the DNA TGTGCCAGCAGCCCGTCGTCAGGGGTTGAAAAACTGTTTTTT. Amino acids: CASSPSSGVEKLFF.

The chain has TRBV18 and TRBJ2-7; possibly TRBD2 for D (7 bases). The CDR3 is 13 residues long. Germline values: CDR1 KGHSH, CDR2 LQKENI. The V gene lost 6 bases and the J gene lost 6 bases, with 15 bases spanning the gap. CDR3: CASSPERGGEQYF. The CDR3 coding sequence is TGTGCCAGCTCGCCCGAGAGGGGGGGCGAGCAGTACTTC.

The gene calls are TRBV3-1 (or the pseudogene TRBV3-2) and TRBJ1-1; 7 bases agree with TRBD1. CDR3 length equals 14 residues. Germline V gene data show CDR1 as LGHDT and CDR2 as YNNKEL (reference sequence). After removal of 1 base from V and 3 bases from J, the junction contained 2 bases not matched to a gene. CDR3 sequence: CASSQVDRDTEAFF. The CDR3, as DNA: TGTGCCAGCAGCCAAGTTGACAGGGACACTGAAGCTTTCTTT.

This chain links TRBV27 with TRBJ2-1; D is unclear. The germline V gene has CDR1 MNHEY and CDR2 SMNVEV (reference sequence). This CDR3 is built from 14 residues. Trimming stripped 3 bases from V and 3 bases from J, with 9 bases between. The CDR3 region is CASSLKAYYNEQFF. The CDR3 nucleotides read TGTGCCAGCAGTTTGAAAGCTTACTACAATGAGCAGTTCTTC.

The chain has TRBV13 and TRBJ2-1; 7 nucleotides align to TRBD2. This CDR3 contains 14 residues. With V trimmed by 3 bases and J by 3 bases, 2 bases remained unmatched. In germline, CDR1 is PRHDT, CDR2 FYEKMQ (reference sequence). The CDR3: CASSFGGIYNEQFF. CDR3 in DNA: TGTGCCAGCAGCTTCGGGGGGATCTACAATGAGCAGTTCTTC.

The chain recombines TRBV7-8 with TRBJ2-1; TRBD2 matches at 11 bases. The V segment lost 1 base and the J segment 9 bases; nucleotides outside the gene matches: 8. Germline CDR1 SGHVS, CDR2 FQNEAQ. The CDR3 has 16 amino acids. This CDR3 is CASSLGYSGRAAEQFF. The DNA of the CDR3 is TGTGCCAGCAGCTTAGGATATAGCGGGAGGGCCGCTGAGCAGTTCTTC.

This clone was observed a single time. This CDR3 reads CASSTLQGAGRVYTF. CDR3 bases: TGTGCCAGTAGTACGTTACAGGGGGCCGGTCGTGTCTACACCTTC. The rearrangement links TRBV19 to TRBJ1-2; TRBD1 matches at 9 bases. Germline V gene sequence: CDR1 LNHDA, CDR2 SQIVND (reference sequence). The CDR3 consists of 15 residues. After removal of 4 bases from V and 10 bases from J, the junction contained 13 bases not matched to a gene.

The chain is built from TRBV6-6 and TRBJ2-7; D may be TRBD2 (6 bases). Germline assignment: CDR1 MNHNY and CDR2 SVGAGI (reference sequence). The V gene lost 0 bases and the J gene lost 0 bases, with 9 bases spanning the gap. The CDR3 runs 15 residues. The CDR3 here is CASSYSRDYSYEQYF. For the CDR3, the DNA is TGTGCCAGCAGTTACTCGCGGGATTACTCCTACGAGCAGTACTTC.

The chain uses TRBV28 and TRBJ1-3, with 7 bases matching TRBD1. With 5 bases clipped from V and 6 bases from J, the junction kept 10 bases outside the gene matches. In germline, CDR1 is MDHEN, CDR2 SYDVKM. CDR3 length: 15 residues. The CDR3 DNA is TGTGCCAGCAGTCCTACAGGGGCGGAGGTAAACACCATATATTTT. Translation gives CASSPTGAEVNTIYF.

V is TRBV19 and J is TRBJ1-1; perhaps TRBD1 as D (5 bases). V gave up 3 bases and J gave up 2 bases, with 13 bases separating them. CDR1 and CDR2 from the germline V gene are LNHDA and SQIVND (reference sequence). There are 15 residues in the CDR3. The CDR3 region has the DNA TGTGCCAGTAGTATGGGGCAGACAATAAACACTGAAGCTTTCTTT. Its translation is CASSMGQTINTEAFF.

As DNA, the CDR3 is TGTGCCAGCAGCGACGGGACTAGCGGGCCCTCCAGCTCCTACAATGAGCAGTTCTTC. As protein: CASSDGTSGPSSSYNEQFF. The rearrangement joins TRBV7-3 to TRBJ2-1; 12 bases fit TRBD2. The CDR3 runs to 19 residues. With 5 bases clipped from V and 0 bases from J, the junction kept 11 bases outside the gene matches. CDR1 is SGHTA and CDR2 is FQGTGA in the germline V gene.

This clone has just a few counts. The chain carries TRBV18 and TRBJ2-7; TRBD1 aligns across 7 bases. CDR3 length: 16 amino acids. Trimming took 3 bases from V and 1 from J; bases not matched to a gene: 9. Germline V gene lookup returns CDR1 KGHSH and CDR2 LQKENI. CDR3: CASSPRAPTGSYEQYF. The CDR3 bases are TGTGCCAGCTCACCTCGGGCCCCGACAGGGTCCTACGAGCAGTACTTC.

J is TRBJ2-7 and V is TRBV29-1, with TRBD1 matching 10 bases. Germline V gives CDR1 SQVTM, CDR2 ANQGSEA. The CDR3 covers 11 residues. The V and J ends lost 6 bases and 6 bases, in that order; junction bases with no gene match: 2. CDR3 in DNA: TGCAGCGTGGGGGACAGGGGCGAGCAGTACTTC. It translates to CSVGDRGEQYF.

The V gene is TRBV6-5, the J gene TRBJ2-5, with D perhaps matching TRBD2 (6 bases). Germline CDR1 MNHEY, CDR2 SVGAGI. The CDR3 runs to 15 residues. The V end lost 8 bases, the J end lost 2 bases, and 18 bases lay between the germline ends. The chain's CDR3 is CASYPLGRYQETQYF. The CDR3 nucleotides are TGTGCCAGCTACCCGCTGGGGAGGTATCAAGAGACCCAGTACTTC.

V is TRBV28 and J is TRBJ1-3; the D is unclear. The germline gives CDR1 MDHEN, CDR2 SYDVKM. The CDR3 covers 15 residues. V shed 5 bases and J shed 4 bases, with 15 bases lying between them. CDR3 in amino acids: CASSLTGEPGNTIYF. Written as DNA, the CDR3 is TGTGCCAGCAGTCTGACCGGGGAGCCCGGAAACACCATATATTTT.